Below, 28 T cell receptor beta chains from the same sample are listed, as sequenced in a study of T cells in Graves' hyperthyroidism and ophthalmopathy. Template material for amplifying TCR beta CDR3 regions consisted of RNA transcripts. During a first-round RT-PCR of the TCR CDR3, the HTBI primer set was used. TCRdb reanalysed the multiplex PCR reads using MiXCR and keeps one entry per CDR3 protein. The sample holds hundreds of thousands of distinct CDR3 sequences, roughly 40% seen once. Sample: blood. Receptors originate from a young man with Graves' hyperthyroidism.

In its sample, this clonotype was seen many times. The CDR3 reads CASSEEQGWNQPQHF. CDR3 coding DNA: TGTGCCAGCAGTGAAGAGCAGGGATGGAATCAGCCCCAGCATTTT. The chain joins TRBV2 to TRBJ1-5; the D gene is possibly TRBD1 (5 bases). The germline V gene encodes CDR1 SNHLY and CDR2 FYNNEI. Trimming took 1 base from V and 4 from J, leaving 11 bases between them. The CDR3 length is 15 residues.

This clonotype was picked up many times. This sequence joins TRBV7-2 and TRBJ2-7; possibly TRBD1 for D (5 bases). CDR3 size: 13 residues. Germline CDR1 is SGHTA and CDR2 is FQGNSA. V was clipped by 3 bases and J by 4 bases, with 10 bases between them. The CDR3 region is CASSFTRVYEQYF. CDR3 nucleotide sequence: TGTGCCAGCAGCTTCACCAGGGTTTACGAGCAGTACTTC.

This clonotype was detected many times. The gene calls are TRBV10-3 and TRBJ1-1; the D is unclear. V dropped 0 bases and J dropped 4 bases, with 6 bases sitting between them. CDR3 size: 13 residues. Germline assignment: CDR1 ENHRY and CDR2 SYGVKD. This chain's CDR3 is CAISESGSTEAFF. CDR3 coding DNA: TGTGCCATCAGTGAGTCAGGGAGCACTGAAGCTTTCTTT.

This clonotype appeared a few times. The V and J genes are TRBV7-2 and TRBJ2-2; D is unclear. CDR3 length: 14 amino acids. The germline V and J ends were trimmed by 1 base and 6 bases, with 9 bases remaining between them. Per the germline V gene, CDR1 is SGHTA and CDR2 is FQGNSA. CDR3 sequence: CASSLESDPGELFF. The CDR3 nucleotides are TGTGCCAGCAGCTTAGAGTCAGATCCCGGGGAGCTGTTTTTT.

The chain recombines TRBV4-1 with TRBJ2-5; D perhaps matches TRBD1 (6 bases). The length of the CDR3 is 14 residues. Germline V gives CDR1 MGHRA, CDR2 YSYEKL. V dropped 0 bases and J dropped 3 bases, with 8 bases sitting between them. CDR3 bases: TGCGCCAGCAGCCAAGATCCAGGGGAAGAGACCCAGTACTTC. This translates into CASSQDPGEETQYF.

This clonotype came up once. The V call is TRBV15, the J call TRBJ1-1; 9 nucleotides match TRBD1. Losses at the gene ends were 1 base for V and 5 bases for J; bases not matched to a gene: 8. The CDR3 is 16 residues long. Germline lookup yields CDR1 LNHNV and CDR2 YYDKDF (reference sequence). CDR3: CATSRGGTGFDTEAFF. The CDR3 DNA is TGTGCCACCAGCAGAGGCGGGACAGGGTTCGATACTGAAGCTTTCTTT.

This sequence joins TRBV7-2 and TRBJ1-5, with D possibly matching TRBD1 (6 bases). Trimming pared 6 bases from V and 6 bases from J, leaving 18 bases between. The CDR3 runs to 15 residues. Germline CDR1 is SGHTA and CDR2 is FQGNSA. In DNA form, the CDR3 reads TGTGCCAGCAGTTTCAGGACAGACAGGAGTCAGCCCCAGCATTTT. Translated, it gives CASSFRTDRSQPQHF.

The V call is TRBV6-6, the J call TRBJ2-7; no clear D. From germline, CDR1 is MNHNY and CDR2 SVGAGI (reference sequence). This CDR3 contains 14 residues. V was clipped by 2 bases and J by 1 base, with 9 bases between them. This CDR3 reads CASSYGPKSYEQYF. CDR3 DNA sequence: TGTGCCAGCAGTTACGGCCCTAAATCCTACGAGCAGTACTTC.

The rearrangement uses TRBV20-1 and TRBJ1-5; 9 bases are shared with TRBD1. In germline, CDR1 is DFQATT, CDR2 SNEGSKA (reference sequence). CDR3 length: 15 amino acids. V shed 5 bases, J shed 9 bases, and the junction held 14 bases outside the gene matches. The CDR3 loop reads CSAGGTGGGTRPQHF. Here the CDR3 DNA reads TGCAGTGCTGGGGGTACAGGGGGCGGCACGCGGCCCCAGCATTTT.

On this clonotype: A much larger clone is a single base away; this may be a read error. V gene TRBV29-1 combines with J gene TRBJ2-7, with TRBD2 matching over 10 bases. Trimming cost V 5 bases and J 3 bases; bases outside gene matches: 4. The CDR3 covers 13 residues. The germline gives CDR1 SQVTM, CDR2 ANQGSEA. CDR3 bases: TGCAGCGTTCGCCCTAGCGGGAGCTACGAGCAGTACTTC. It translates to CSVRPSGSYEQYF.

The genes are TRBV29-1 and TRBJ2-1; 14 bases map to TRBD2. The germline V gene encodes CDR1 SQVTM and CDR2 ANQGSEA. Unmatched junction bases numbered 2, after V lost 1 base and J lost 6 bases. The length of the CDR3 is 15 residues. The CDR3 is CSVEATSGRGNEQFF. DNA of the CDR3: TGCAGCGTTGAAGCGACTAGCGGGAGGGGCAATGAGCAGTTCTTC.

This clonotype was detected a few times. The rearrangement links TRBV7-4 to TRBJ2-7; the D gene could be TRBD1 or TRBD2 (6 bases each). CDR1 is SGHVT and CDR2 is SQSDAQ in the germline V gene. Trimming removed 5 bases from V and 7 bases from J, with 24 bases in between. CDR3 size: 16 residues. CDR3 protein: CASSLSAGHVAEEQYF. CDR3 coding DNA: TGTGCCAGCAGCCTCAGCGCGGGACACGTTGCGGAGGAGCAGTACTTC.

This clonotype has at least ten counts. The rearrangement links TRBV7-9 to TRBJ1-6, with D unresolved. V was shortened by 5 bases and J by 7 bases, with 9 bases between the two germline ends. The CDR3 length is 13 residues. The germline gives CDR1 SEHNR, CDR2 FQNEAQ (reference sequence). CDR3: CASSPRTNSPLHF. CDR3 in DNA: TGTGCCAGCAGCCCTAGGACCAATTCACCCCTCCACTTT.

This sequence joins TRBV5-1 and TRBJ1-1; possibly TRBD1 for D (6 bases). The CDR3 covers 15 residues. CDR1 and CDR2 from the germline V gene are SGHRS and YFSETQ. With 1 base removed from V and 2 bases from J, the gap between germline ends came to 12 bases. In nucleotides, the CDR3 is TGCGCCAGCAGCTTGTTTTACAGGGAAAACACTGAAGCTTTCTTT. Encoded protein: CASSLFYRENTEAFF.

The genes are TRBV7-2 and TRBJ2-2, with D tentatively TRBD1 or TRBD2 (6 bases each). Trimming shortened V by 7 bases and J by 8 bases, and 20 bases separated the two germline ends. The germline V gene has CDR1 SGHTA and CDR2 FQGNSA. This CDR3 spans 15 amino acids. CDR3 sequence: CASNPGAAGRGELFF. The CDR3 DNA reads as TGTGCCAGCAACCCGGGGGCAGCTGGTCGTGGGGAGCTGTTTTTT. Based on the CDR3 plus reference TRBV7-2 and TRBJ2-2, the full variable domain is GAGVSQSPSNKVTEKGKDVELRCDPISGHTALYWYRQSLGQGLEFLIYFQGNSAPDKSGLPSDRFSAERTGGSVSTLTIQRTQQEDSAVYLCASNPGAAGRGELFFGEGSRLTVL.

The chain combines TRBV6-1 with TRBJ1-5, with 11 bases matching TRBD1. Germline values: CDR1 MNHNS, CDR2 SASEGT. With 8 bases clipped from V and 9 bases from J, the junction kept 15 bases outside the gene matches. The CDR3 has 16 amino acids. CDR3 sequence (DNA): TGTGCCAGCTCACCGAGTGGACAGGGGGCCGGCGGGCCCCAGCATTTT. Translation gives CASSPSGQGAGGPQHF.

The table lists this clonotype with a few counts. V gene TRBV7-9 combines with J gene TRBJ1-5; 9 bases agree with TRBD1. Germline assignment: CDR1 SEHNR and CDR2 FQNEAQ (reference sequence). The CDR3 spans 15 residues. V was pared by 5 bases and J by 8 bases, with 10 bases of the junction left unmatched. CDR3 protein: CASSAGTGPMEPQHF. The DNA for the CDR3 is TGTGCCAGCAGCGCCGGGACAGGGCCTATGGAGCCCCAGCATTTT.

The V gene is TRBV29-1, the J gene TRBJ1-1, with D unclear. The CDR3 extends over 13 amino acids. Between the trimmed V and J ends, which lost 6 bases and 0 bases, there was a span of 11 bases. Germline values: CDR1 SQVTM, CDR2 ANQGSEA. The chain's CDR3 is CSVRGKMNTEAFF. The CDR3 DNA sequence: TGCAGCGTGCGAGGGAAAATGAACACTGAAGCTTTCTTT.

On this clonotype itself: A much bigger clone sits one base away, suggesting this may be a read error. The chain recombines TRBV5-1 with TRBJ1-1; D call uncertain. The CDR3 is 12 residues long. Germline V lookup: CDR1 SGHRS, CDR2 YFSETQ. CDR3 loop: CASSVPNAEAFF. The CDR3 nucleotides read TGCGCCAGCAGTGTACCGAACGCTGAAGCTTTCTTT.

This clonotype has just a few counts. A much more abundant neighbour one base away suggests this may be a read error. V and J are TRBV5-1 and TRBJ1-4, with D maybe TRBD1 (5 bases). This CDR3 region has 12 residues. Trimming pared 3 bases from V and 6 bases from J, leaving 6 bases between. The germline V gene has CDR1 SGHRS and CDR2 YFSETQ. CDR3 sequence: CASSWGDEKLFF. The CDR3 DNA follows: TGCGCCAGCAGCTGGGGGGATGAAAAACTGTTTTTT.

This clonotype was recorded many times. The chain is built from TRBV25-1 and TRBJ1-6; D call uncertain. V was pared by 4 bases and J by 10 bases, with 11 bases between. The CDR3 sequence is 13 residues long. The germline gives CDR1 MGHDK, CDR2 SYGVNS. The CDR3 sequence is CASSAFSISPLHF. The CDR3 coding sequence is TGTGCCAGCAGTGCTTTTTCGATCTCACCCCTCCACTTT.

This clonotype was seen more than once but under ten times. The CDR3 DNA reads TGTGCCAGCAGCCAAGGACTACCTCCGGAGACCCAGTACTTC. It codes for CASSQGLPPETQYF. This chain uses TRBV4-2 with TRBJ2-5, with a tentative D call TRBD2 (5 bases). Germline V gives CDR1 LGHNA, CDR2 YNFKEQ. The CDR3 contains 14 residues. Trimming took 1 base from V and 5 from J, leaving 11 bases between them.

This clonotype was seen many times. This chain links TRBV7-6 with TRBJ1-1; TRBD1 is a possible D gene (6 bases). V lost 6 bases to trimming and J lost 0 bases, with 11 bases between them. The germline V gene has CDR1 SGHVS and CDR2 FNYEAQ. The CDR3 is 14 residues long. The CDR3 DNA follows: TGTGCCAGCAGAGCAGGGGCTATGAACACTGAAGCTTTCTTT. It encodes CASRAGAMNTEAFF. The full variable domain, in which reference TRBV7-6 and TRBJ1-1 provide the parts outside the CDR3, is GAGVSQSPRYKVTKRGQDVALRCDPISGHVSLYWYRQALGQGPEFLTYFNYEAQQDKSGLPNDRFSAERPEGSISTLTIQRTEQRDSAMYRCASRAGAMNTEAFFGQGTRLTVV.

Concerning this clonotype: With a much larger clone just one base away, this may be a read error. This chain joins TRBV7-6 and TRBJ1-4, with D possibly matching TRBD1 (6 bases). Between the trimmed V and J ends, which lost 2 bases and 6 bases, there was a span of 13 bases. The CDR3 is made up of 15 amino acids. Germline loops: CDR1 SGHVS, CDR2 FNYEAQ. CDR3 nucleotides: TGTGCCAGCAGCTTAACGGGACAAGGATATGAAAAACTGTTTTTT. Its protein is CASSLTGQGYEKLFF. The full variable domain, completed using reference TRBV7-6 and TRBJ1-4, is GAGVSQSPRYKVTKRGQDVALRCDPISGHVSLYWYRQALGQGPEFLTYFNYEAQQDKSGLPNDRFSAERPEGSISTLTIQRTEQRDSAMYRCASSLTGQGYEKLFFGSGTQLSVL.

At least ten counts were recorded for this clonotype. Written as DNA, the CDR3 is TGTGCCAGCAGTGGCCTGACAGGGTTTAATGAAAAACTGTTTTTT. Translated, it gives CASSGLTGFNEKLFF. The chain is built from TRBV25-1 and TRBJ1-4, with 7 bases lining up with TRBD1. The CDR3 has 15 amino acids. The germline CDR1 and CDR2 sequences are MGHDK and SYGVNS. Trimming took 4 bases from V and 4 from J; bases not matched to a gene: 6.

As to this clonotype: A much larger clone differs by one base, so this may be a read error. This chain joins TRBV20-1 and TRBJ1-5, with D perhaps matching TRBD1 (5 bases). Trimming took 6 bases from V and 7 from J, leaving 16 bases between them. Germline CDR1 DFQATT, CDR2 SNEGSKA (reference sequence). The CDR3 totals 13 residues. CDR3 coding DNA: TGCAGTGCCGCAGGGTACCCAGGGCAGCCCCAGCATTTT. Its protein is CSAAGYPGQPQHF.

This clonotype was counted a few times. This sequence joins TRBV9 and TRBJ2-7, with 8 bases matching TRBD1. There are 13 residues in the CDR3. Germline CDR1 is SGDLS and CDR2 is YYNGEE. Trimming removed 4 bases from V and 7 bases from J; junction bases left unmatched: 7. CDR3 sequence: CASSPGGLQEQYF. CDR3 DNA sequence: TGTGCCAGCAGCCCAGGGGGCCTCCAGGAGCAGTACTTC.

This clonotype was detected ten times or more. This chain connects TRBV20-1 to TRBJ2-7; the match to TRBD1 covers 10 bases. The V gene end was trimmed by 6 bases and the J gene end by 3 bases; junction bases not matched to a gene: 5. The V gene's germline CDR1 is DFQATT and CDR2 SNEGSKA (reference sequence). The CDR3 has 13 residues. For the CDR3, the DNA is TGCAGTGCCAGATGGACAGGGGGCTACGAGCAGTACTTC. Its protein product is CSARWTGGYEQYF.